The clone carrying this TCR beta chain was observed once. CDR3 length: 15 amino acids. V lost 0 bases to trimming and J lost 7 bases; unmatched junction nucleotides: 6. Germline assignment: CDR1 PRHDT and CDR2 FYEKMQ (reference sequence). The data were obtained in a study of PD-L1 blockade in urothelial cancer. Background on the study: The study started patients on atezolizumab in the mid-2010s, giving 1,200 mg intravenously every 3 weeks. Patients had undergone 0 to 3 prior chemotherapy regimens.

Libraries were prepared by immunoSEQ multiplex PCR; TCRdb keeps only in-frame clonotypes and omits some of them. The profile shows 46,000 or so clones, roughly 87% of them singletons. Per patient, between 1 and 8 samples were collected at pretreatment and on-treatment time points. The sequencing used PBMCs, collected around atezolizumab (anti-PD-L1) treatment. V and J are TRBV13 and TRBJ2-1; 7 bases are shared with TRBD2. The TCR was taken from a man in his 60s with urothelial cancer. CDR3 in amino acids: CASSLGTSSSNEQFF. CDR3 bases: TGTGCCAGCAGCTTAGGGACTAGCTCTTCGAATGAGCAGTTCTTC.